This TCR beta chain is from a study of patients and donors after allogeneic stem cell transplantation. This clonotype was counted ten times or more. Germline V gene sequence: CDR1 LGHNA, CDR2 YNFKEQ. V dropped 4 bases and J dropped 7 bases, with 19 bases sitting between them. This CDR3 spans 16 amino acids. A single record per CDR3 protein comes from TCRdb applying MiXCR to the RT-PCR reads. The profile covers approximately 200,000 distinct CDR3 sequences, with 12% to 15% appearing a single time and around a tenth taken by the ten largest. Material: blood, either unsorted or a sorted T cell fraction (not recorded which). This rearrangement joins TRBV4-2 to TRBJ2-2; the D gene is possibly TRBD2 (7 bases). The TCR originated in a human donor who was either an allogeneic HSCT recipient or a stem cell or donor lymphocyte infusion donor (not recorded which). It is not recorded whose cells these are; they may come from a transplant donor. DNA for the CDR3: TGTGCCAGCAGCCCACCCAGGGGAGGGGGGAACGGGGAGCTGTTTTTT. It encodes CASSPPRGGGNGELFF.